This T cell receptor beta chain emerged from a study of blood T cell repertoires in COVID-19. The CDR3 sequence is 15 residues long. Germline V CDR1 and CDR2: MNHNS, SASEGT. The V gene end was trimmed by 1 base and the J gene end by 3 bases; junction bases not matched to a gene: 1. In the original workflow: Amplification with reference gene primers provided the estimates of nucleated cell counts. Clones were read by immunoSEQ multiplex PCR, and TCRdb kept only the in-frame ones, dropping some. V and J calls plus clone size are reproduced from that table; the DNA served to infer D and trimming. The sample includes approximately 170,000 clones, approximately 87% seen only once; the top ten take 4%.

The sequence came from a woman in her sixties or seventies with acute or convalescent COVID-19. The specimen was peripheral blood. The chain combines TRBV6-1 with TRBJ2-7, with TRBD2 matching 12 bases. The CDR3: CASSEGLAGVYEQYF. CDR3 nucleotides: TGTGCCAGCAGTGAAGGACTAGCGGGAGTCTACGAGCAGTACTTC.